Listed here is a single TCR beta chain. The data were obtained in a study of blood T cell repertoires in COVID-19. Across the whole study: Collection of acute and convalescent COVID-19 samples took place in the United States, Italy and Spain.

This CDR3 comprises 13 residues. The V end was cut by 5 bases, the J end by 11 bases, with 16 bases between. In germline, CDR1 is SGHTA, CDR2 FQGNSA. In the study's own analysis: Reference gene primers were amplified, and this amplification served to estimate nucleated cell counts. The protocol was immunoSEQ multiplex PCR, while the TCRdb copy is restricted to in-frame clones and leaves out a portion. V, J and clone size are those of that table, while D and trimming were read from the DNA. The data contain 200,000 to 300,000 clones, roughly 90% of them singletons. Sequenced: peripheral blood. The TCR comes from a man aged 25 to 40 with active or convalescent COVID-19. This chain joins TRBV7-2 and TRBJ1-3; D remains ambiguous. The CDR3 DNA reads TGTGCCAGCAGCGTTACGGGCCCCGGGGCCATATATTTT. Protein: CASSVTGPGAIYF.